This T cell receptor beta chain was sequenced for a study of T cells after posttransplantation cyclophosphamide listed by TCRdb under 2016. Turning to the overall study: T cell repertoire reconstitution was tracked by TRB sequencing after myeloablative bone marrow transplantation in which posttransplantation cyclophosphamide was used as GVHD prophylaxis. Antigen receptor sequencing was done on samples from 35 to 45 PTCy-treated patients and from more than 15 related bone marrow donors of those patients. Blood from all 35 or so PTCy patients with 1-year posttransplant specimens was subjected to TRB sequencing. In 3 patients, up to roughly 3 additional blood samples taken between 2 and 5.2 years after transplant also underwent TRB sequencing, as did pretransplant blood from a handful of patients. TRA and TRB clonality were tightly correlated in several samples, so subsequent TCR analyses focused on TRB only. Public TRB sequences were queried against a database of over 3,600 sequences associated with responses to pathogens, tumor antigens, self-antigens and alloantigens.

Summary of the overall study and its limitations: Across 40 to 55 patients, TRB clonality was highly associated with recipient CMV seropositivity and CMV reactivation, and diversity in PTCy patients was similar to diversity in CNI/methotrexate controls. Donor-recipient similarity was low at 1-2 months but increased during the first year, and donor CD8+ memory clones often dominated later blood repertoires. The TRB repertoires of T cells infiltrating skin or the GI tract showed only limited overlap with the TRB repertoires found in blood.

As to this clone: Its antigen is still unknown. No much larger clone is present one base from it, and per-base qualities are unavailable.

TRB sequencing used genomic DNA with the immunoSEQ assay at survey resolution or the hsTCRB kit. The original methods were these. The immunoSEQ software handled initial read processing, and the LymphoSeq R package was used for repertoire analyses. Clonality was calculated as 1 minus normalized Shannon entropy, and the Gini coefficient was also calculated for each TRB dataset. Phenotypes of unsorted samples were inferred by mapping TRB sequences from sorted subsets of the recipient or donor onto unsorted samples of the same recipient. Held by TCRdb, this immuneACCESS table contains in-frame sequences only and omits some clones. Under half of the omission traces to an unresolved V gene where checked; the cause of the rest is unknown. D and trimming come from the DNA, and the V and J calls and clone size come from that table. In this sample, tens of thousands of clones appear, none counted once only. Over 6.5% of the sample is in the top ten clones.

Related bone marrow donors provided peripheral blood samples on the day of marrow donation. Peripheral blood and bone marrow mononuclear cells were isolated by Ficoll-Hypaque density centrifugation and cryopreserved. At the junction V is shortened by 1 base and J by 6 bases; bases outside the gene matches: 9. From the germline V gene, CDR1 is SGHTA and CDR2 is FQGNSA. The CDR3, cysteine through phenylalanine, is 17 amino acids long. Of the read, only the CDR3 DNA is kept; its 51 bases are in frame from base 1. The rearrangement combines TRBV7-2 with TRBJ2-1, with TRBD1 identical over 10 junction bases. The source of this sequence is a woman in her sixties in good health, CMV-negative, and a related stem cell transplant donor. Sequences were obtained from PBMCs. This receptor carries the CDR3 CASSLVDRGVRVNEQFF. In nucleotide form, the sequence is TGTGCCAGCAGCTTAGTGGACAGGGGGGTTCGCGTCAATGAGCAGTTCTTC.